Listed below are T cell receptor beta chains from one sample, sequenced in a study of cytomegalovirus exposure and HLA in healthy donors. Sequencing used immunoSEQ multiplex PCR; TCRdb keeps in-frame clones, though not all of them. The sample carries approximately 78,000 clones, about 88% recorded once. Sequenced: PBMCs. The source is a woman aged 45-60 years in good health and CMV-seronegative. CDR3s include the opening cysteine and the closing phenylalanine or tryptophan. A D gene is named only where the DNA matches it firmly. Clone size, where shown, is once, few, many, or a class for clones that have expanded.

V	D	J	size	CDR3	DNA
TRBV4-2	TRBD2	TRBJ2-3	few	CASSQEDGAGGPYTQYF	TGTGCCAGCAGCCAAGAGGATGGGGCGGGGGGGCCCTATACGCAGTATTTT
TRBV4-1	-	TRBJ2-7	once	CASSLQAHLGAYEQYF	TGCGCCAGCAGCCTCCAGGCACATTTAGGTGCGTACGAGCAGTACTTC
TRBV7-9	TRBD1	TRBJ1-2	-	CASSLEGQGENYGYTF	TGTGCCAGCAGCTTAGAGGGACAGGGGGAAAACTATGGCTACACCTTC
TRBV5-1	TRBD1	TRBJ1-1	-	CASSLGQGLSTEAFF	TGCGCCAGCAGCTTGGGACAGGGGTTATCCACTGAAGCTTTCTTT
TRBV6-6	-	TRBJ2-7	once	CASSYSTVTYEQYF	TGTGCCAGCAGTTACTCGACTGTTACCTACGAGCAGTACTTC
TRBV7-9	-	TRBJ2-3	-	CASSLGEVGQGQYF	TGTGCCAGCAGCTTAGGGGAAGTGGGGCAGGGACAGTATTTT
TRBV27	-	TRBJ1-4	-	CASSPLGASINEKLFF	TGTGCCAGCAGTCCCTTAGGGGCTTCGATTAATGAAAAACTGTTTTTT
TRBV7-8	TRBD1	TRBJ2-1	-	CASSLAMTGGLYNEQFF	TGTGCCAGCAGCTTAGCGATGACAGGGGGCCTTTACAATGAGCAGTTCTTC
TRBV19	-	TRBJ2-5	-	CASSIAETQYF	TGTGCCAGTAGTATAGCGGAGACCCAGTACTTC
TRBV6-5	-	TRBJ2-1	-	CASSLDWLRNEQFF	TGTGCCAGCAGCTTGGACTGGCTGAGGAATGAGCAGTTCTTC
TRBV6-5	TRBD1	TRBJ2-3	-	CARTGDNTDTQYF	TGTGCCCGAACAGGGGACAACACAGATACGCAGTATTTT
TRBV2	TRBD1	TRBJ1-1	-	CASSRQGGGTEAFF	TGTGCCAGCAGCAGACAGGGAGGAGGAACTGAAGCTTTCTTT
TRBV4-2	-	TRBJ1-3	once	CASSHPRRGNTIYF	TGTGCCAGCAGCCATCCGAGGAGGGGAAACACCATATATTTT
TRBV9	TRBD1	TRBJ2-5	-	CASSDNQGAVGTQYF	TGTGCCAGCAGCGATAATCAGGGGGCGGTAGGAACTCAGTACTTC
TRBV9	TRBD2	TRBJ2-5	-	CASSPGELAGVWETQYF	TGTGCCAGCAGCCCCGGGGAGCTAGCGGGGGTTTGGGAGACCCAGTACTTC
TRBV4-1	TRBD1	TRBJ2-4	-	CASSQGRGAGGVRAKNIQYF	TGCGCCAGCAGCCAAGGAAGAGGGGCAGGGGGTGTTCGGGCCAAAAACATTCAGTACTTC
TRBV2	-	TRBJ1-1	-	CASRKGFEDYTEAFF	TGTGCCAGCAGGAAGGGATTTGAGGACTACACTGAAGCTTTCTTT
TRBV18	-	TRBJ1-1	-	CAAAEGVRGTEAFF	TGTGCCGCCGCCGAGGGGGTTCGTGGGACTGAAGCTTTCTTT
TRBV27	-	TRBJ2-2	-	CASSETGFTGELFF	TGTGCCAGCAGTGAAACAGGTTTCACCGGGGAGCTGTTTTTT
TRBV20-1	-	TRBJ2-3	few	CSWPLTDTQYF	TGCAGTTGGCCTCTCACAGATACGCAGTATTTT
TRBV4-3	TRBD2	TRBJ2-5	-	CASSQAPGVSGETQYF	TGCGCCAGCAGCCAAGCCCCGGGGGTTAGCGGGGAGACCCAGTACTTC
TRBV5-1	-	TRBJ2-7	-	CASSGGSGGAYEQYF	TGCGCCAGCAGCGGAGGAAGCGGAGGGGCTTACGAGCAGTACTTC
TRBV9	TRBD2	TRBJ2-5	-	CASSSGTSDIRGETQYF	TGTGCCAGCAGCTCTGGGACTAGCGATATAAGAGGAGAGACCCAGTACTTC
TRBV6-1	TRBD1	TRBJ1-1	-	CASTLPTGTNTEAFF	TGTGCCAGCACCTTGCCGACAGGGACGAACACTGAAGCTTTCTTT
TRBV27	TRBD2	TRBJ2-1	-	CASNAAGGREQFF	TGTGCCAGCAACGCAGCGGGAGGCCGTGAGCAGTTCTTC
TRBV27	TRBD2	TRBJ2-7	-	CASLIEREGPLDEQYF	TGTGCCAGTCTCATAGAGCGGGAGGGCCCTTTAGACGAGCAGTACTTC
TRBV28	-	TRBJ2-1	-	CASSSRWDEQFF	TGTGCCAGCAGTTCCAGGTGGGATGAGCAGTTCTTC
TRBV19	-	TRBJ2-3	-	CASSAWVQTASTDTQYF	TGTGCCAGTAGCGCCTGGGTCCAGACAGCTAGCACAGATACGCAGTATTTT
TRBV9	-	TRBJ1-1	-	CASSERGFGGANAEAFF	TGTGCCAGCAGCGAGAGGGGATTCGGAGGGGCGAACGCTGAAGCTTTCTTT
TRBV5-6	TRBD1	TRBJ1-5	-	CASSGQGGQPQHF	TGTGCCAGCAGCGGACAGGGGGGTCAGCCCCAGCATTTT
TRBV15	-	TRBJ2-6	-	CATSRGGRVLSGANVLTF	TGTGCCACCAGCAGAGGAGGCAGAGTCCTCTCTGGGGCCAACGTCCTGACTTTC
TRBV4-1	-	TRBJ2-3	-	CASSQRGSSPTDTQYF	TGCGCCAGCAGCCAAAGGGGGAGCAGCCCCACAGATACGCAGTATTTT
TRBV9	TRBD2	TRBJ2-2	-	CASSPREGDTGELFF	TGTGCCAGCAGCCCACGGGAGGGAGACACCGGGGAGCTGTTTTTT
TRBV30	-	TRBJ1-2	-	CACQLGVYGYTF	TGTGCCTGCCAGCTAGGAGTCTATGGCTACACCTTC
TRBV7-9	TRBD2	TRBJ2-3	-	CASSLGGRDTSTDTQYF	TGTGCCAGCAGCTTAGGCGGGAGGGATACTAGCACAGATACGCAGTATTTT
TRBV10-2	-	TRBJ2-7	few	CASSESRAAEQYF	TGCGCCAGCAGTGAGTCGAGGGCAGCCGAGCAGTACTTC
TRBV6-5	TRBD1	TRBJ1-2	-	CASSSIIAGGRGYTF	TGTGCCAGCAGTTCCATAATCGCAGGGGGCAGAGGCTACACCTTC
TRBV25-1	-	TRBJ1-1	once	CATGGGPNTEAFF	TGTGCCACCGGTGGAGGACCGAACACTGAAGCTTTCTTT
TRBV9	-	TRBJ2-1	-	CASNQWGGAVEQFF	TGTGCCAGCAACCAATGGGGGGGGGCGGTTGAGCAGTTCTTC
TRBV6-1	-	TRBJ2-5	-	CASSEGSNSYEETQYF	TGTGCCAGCAGTGAAGGGTCTAACTCCTACGAAGAGACCCAGTACTTC
TRBV6-5	-	TRBJ2-7	-	CASSYSGRGVYEQYF	TGTGCCAGCAGTTACTCGGGCAGGGGGGTATACGAGCAGTACTTC
TRBV7-6	-	TRBJ2-5	-	CASSSYQETQYF	TGTGCCAGCAGCTCGTACCAAGAGACCCAGTACTTC
TRBV7-2	-	TRBJ2-1	-	CASSPHRGAGNYNEQFF	TGTGCCAGCAGCCCCCACCGAGGAGCGGGTAACTACAATGAGCAGTTCTTC
TRBV6-1	-	TRBJ1-2	once	CASSESSGSDGYTF	TGTGCCAGCAGTGAATCTTCAGGGTCGGATGGCTACACCTTC
TRBV9	-	TRBJ1-6	-	CASSVEGGNSPLHF	TGTGCCAGCAGCGTAGAAGGCGGTAATTCACCCCTCCACTTT
TRBV5-8	-	TRBJ1-6	once	CATQGYNSPLHF	TGTGCCACACAGGGATATAATTCACCCCTCCACTTT
TRBV6-4	-	TRBJ2-7	few	CASSDNRRREQYF	TGTGCCAGCAGTGACAACAGGAGAAGGGAGCAGTACTTC
TRBV5-5	TRBD1	TRBJ2-6	-	CASSFRGLGANVLTF	TGTGCCAGCAGCTTCAGGGGGCTTGGGGCCAACGTCCTGACTTTC
TRBV25-1	-	TRBJ2-1	-	CASSPDGTSSYNEQFF	TGTGCCAGCAGTCCGGACGGTACTAGCTCCTACAATGAGCAGTTCTTC
TRBV5-4	-	TRBJ1-1	-	CASSLGRDTPGLNTEAFF	TGTGCCAGCAGCTTGGGCCGGGACACGCCCGGATTGAACACTGAAGCTTTCTTT
TRBV7-6	TRBD1	TRBJ1-4	-	CASSLTGQGGKKLFF	TGTGCCAGCAGCCTTACCGGACAGGGGGGTAAAAAACTGTTTTTT
TRBV30	TRBD1	TRBJ1-2	-	CAWSTGGGYGYTF	TGTGCCTGGAGTACAGGGGGCGGCTATGGCTACACCTTC